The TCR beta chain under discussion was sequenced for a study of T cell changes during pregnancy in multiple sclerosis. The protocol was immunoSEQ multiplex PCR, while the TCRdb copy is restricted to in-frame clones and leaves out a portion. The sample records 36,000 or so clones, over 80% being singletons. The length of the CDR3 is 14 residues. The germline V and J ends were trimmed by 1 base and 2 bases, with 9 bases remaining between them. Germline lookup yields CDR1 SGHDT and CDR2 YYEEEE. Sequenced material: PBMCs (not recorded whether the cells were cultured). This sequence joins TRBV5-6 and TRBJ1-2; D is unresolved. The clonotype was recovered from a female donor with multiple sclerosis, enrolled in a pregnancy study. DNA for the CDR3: TGTGCCAGCAGCTTGAGGTACCCCAACTATGGCTACACCTTC. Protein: CASSLRYPNYGYTF.